The rows below give T cell receptor beta chains drawn from one sample of a study of glioma-infiltrating T cells after dendritic cell vaccination. Measured with immunoSEQ multiplex PCR; TCRdb has only the in-frame clones, and not every one. The sample has fewer than 110,000 clones; roughly 76% are singletons. The input for sequencing was blood, taken before dendritic cell vaccination. The receptors come from a human donor with glioblastoma. Each CDR3 is given with its conserved first and last residue.

v_gene,CDR3aa
TRBV20-1,CSAVKDIEQFF
TRBV19,CASGRGTEKLFF
TRBV7-2,CASSLALGEEAFF
TRBV25-1,CASSLEQGNTEAFF
TRBV6-5,CASSYSWDRDLYGYTF
TRBV6-6,CASSYDRVGNSPLHF
TRBV2,CASRTGTSSSQETQYF
TRBV30,CAWDRTGTEKLFF
TRBV11-3,CASSPMGQNYGYTF
TRBV10-3,CASTPETGSYEQYF
TRBV13,CASSLGNSYEQYF
TRBV5-4,CASSLPGGETQYF
TRBV29-1,CSVSPGTAVGGTEAFF
TRBV2,CASSERSGGLETQYF
TRBV11-3,CASSAGNTGELFF
TRBV5-8,CASSLAQGYGYTF
TRBV7-4,CASTLAGGPDEQYF
TRBV5-1,CASSPGLEGSGEQFF
TRBV6-1,CASSAIRQQETQYF
TRBV6-1,CASSVSWSGQEAIEQYF
TRBV6-1,CASSELTGITDTQYF
TRBV13,CASSYASGGVYF
TRBV2,CASRLGTLNTEAFF
TRBV6-6,CASTHDRATTDTQYF
TRBV11-3,CASSLSREGTNEQFF
TRBV18,CASSQQVVAKNIQYF
TRBV2,CASSGLLIYEQYF
TRBV6-5,CASTTERPGYGYTF
TRBV2,CASSPLPKISGGAGEQFF
TRBV5-6,CASSPNLGTANTGELFF
TRBV7-6,CASSLQVGGLGGYTF
TRBV7-8,CASSSLFDSFNEKLFF
TRBV6-1,CASSPSGDAEQYF
TRBV6-1,CASSLSRGYGYTF
TRBV6-5,CASKQGSFGYTF
TRBV9,CASSYSLRGGVSEYTGELFF
TRBV4-3,CASSHGQGGTNEKLFF
TRBV5-1,CASELSNTGELFF
TRBV19,CASSIAPIAAPQHF
TRBV9,CASSVGGQGSYEQYF
TRBV13,CASSAQGNYGYTF
TRBV30,CAWSDLMGSTQETQYF
TRBV29-1,CSVTGTGGSGYTF
TRBV11-2,CASSSPTGSYEQYF
TRBV19,CASSTGDRATEQFF
TRBV5-1,CASSLDTGTTEAFF
TRBV19,CASSISGQGQPQHF
TRBV19,CASSIGSGGEGNGYTF
TRBV7-2,CASSLALGGRAEAFF
TRBV7-2,CASSLDTGELFF
TRBV18,CASSPPRDRVNQPQHF
TRBV10-2,CASGDRESGELFF
TRBV10-3,CAISDSSYEQYF